These 32 T cell receptor beta chains came from one sample sequenced in a study of blood T cells in healthy people across ages. Sample-barcoded 5' priming and a J-beta primer mix drove a second PCR of roughly 7 to 11 cycles. TCRdb re-called the 5' RACE reads through MiXCR, storing one row per CDR3 protein. This sample has about 620,000 distinct CDR3 sequences; around 20% occur once, and the top ten carry roughly 3.7%. Specimen: blood. The receptors derive from a man between 65 and 85 years old in good health.

This sequence joins TRBV4-2 and TRBJ2-7; D remains ambiguous. The CDR3 has 14 residues. Trimming removed 1 base at V and 6 bases at J, with 13 bases between. The germline V gene encodes CDR1 LGHNA and CDR2 YNFKEQ. This CDR3 is CASSQGPALGEQYF. CDR3 bases: TGTGCCAGCAGCCAAGGACCCGCCTTGGGCGAGCAGTACTTC.

This clonotype was seen more than once but under ten times. The chain joins TRBV5-1 to TRBJ2-5, with TRBD2 matching 10 bases. The CDR3 extends over 14 amino acids. Per germline, CDR1 SGHRS and CDR2 YFSETQ. V trimming: 6 bases; J trimming: 1 base; junction bases outside the gene matches: 3. The CDR3 loop reads CASKKREGQETQYF. CDR3 in DNA: TGCGCCAGCAAGAAGCGGGAGGGCCAAGAGACCCAGTACTTC.

In its sample, this clonotype was seen a few times. The chain recombines TRBV4-1 with TRBJ2-5; D tentatively reads TRBD1 or TRBD2 (5 bases each). The DNA end is more similar to TRBJ2-7, so the J call may be wrong. CDR1 and CDR2 (germline): MGHRA, YSYEKL. The CDR3 is 15 amino acids. CDR3 sequence reads: CASSQGLGTPYEQYF. The CDR3 nucleotides are TGCGCCAGCAGCCAGGGGCTGGGGACCCCCTACGAGCAGTACTTC.

The rearrangement joins TRBV20-1 to TRBJ2-3, with D perhaps assigned TRBD1 or TRBD2 (6 bases each). From germline, CDR1 is DFQATT and CDR2 SNEGSKA (reference sequence). This CDR3 spans 16 amino acids. V was pared by 4 bases and J by 2 bases, with 19 bases between. For the CDR3, the DNA is TGCAGTGCTAAGAGGGGGGTTGCGGGACACACAGATACGCAGTATTTT. Translation gives CSAKRGVAGHTDTQYF.

This clonotype was observed at least ten times. V is TRBV3-1 and J is TRBJ2-5; the D gene is possibly TRBD2 (6 bases). The tail of the sequence fits TRBJ2-7 better, so the J call may be wrong. Germline values: CDR1 LGHDT, CDR2 YNNKEL (reference sequence). The CDR3 spans 12 residues. The CDR3 loop reads CASSQQEGEQYF. The CDR3 DNA is TGTGCCAGCAGCCAACAGGAGGGCGAGCAGTACTTC.

The genes are TRBV24-1 and TRBJ2-2; 9 bases line up with TRBD1. V lost 9 bases and J lost 7; bases outside the gene matches: 11. Per germline, CDR1 KGHDR and CDR2 SFDVKD. The CDR3 sequence is 15 residues long. CDR3 region: CATRPGTGFNGELFF. As DNA, the CDR3 is TGTGCCACCCGTCCCGGGACAGGGTTTAACGGGGAGCTGTTTTTT.

The table lists this clonotype with a few counts. Here the CDR3 DNA reads TGTGCCACCAGCAGGGACAGGGGGGATACGCAGTATTTT. Translation: CATSRDRGDTQYF. The gene calls are TRBV15 and TRBJ2-3; 10 positions agree with TRBD1. Germline V gene sequence: CDR1 LNHNV, CDR2 YYDKDF (reference sequence). V gave up 3 bases and J gave up 6 bases; unmatched junction bases: 0. The CDR3 consists of 13 residues.

The rearrangement uses TRBV12-3 or TRBV12-4 and TRBJ2-7, with D unresolved. The CDR3 runs 12 residues. V lost 7 bases, J lost 2 bases, and 9 bases lay in between. Written as DNA, the CDR3 is TGTGCCAGCACCCCCTCGCCCTACGAGCAGTACTTC. This codes for CASTPSPYEQYF.

This clonotype came up a few times. The genes are TRBV28 and TRBJ1-3, with D maybe TRBD1 (5 bases). The CDR3 consists of 14 residues. Germline V gene sequence: CDR1 MDHEN, CDR2 SYDVKM. V lost 8 bases, J lost 0 bases, and 11 bases lay in between. CDR3 in amino acids: CASLDSVSGNTIYF. The DNA of the CDR3 is TGTGCCAGCCTTGACAGTGTCTCTGGAAACACCATATATTTT.

The chain is built from TRBV4-1 and TRBJ2-7, with 13 bases identical to TRBD2. V was pared by 4 bases and J by 2 bases, with 11 bases of the junction left unmatched. Germline lookup yields CDR1 MGHRA and CDR2 YSYEKL. The CDR3 runs to 18 residues. The CDR3 protein is CASSPGLAGSLGTYEQYF. The CDR3 nucleotides read TGCGCCAGCAGCCCGGGACTAGCGGGAAGCCTAGGTACCTACGAGCAGTACTTC.

This chain connects TRBV6-6 to TRBJ2-7, with D hard to call. This CDR3 region has 14 residues. V dropped 2 bases and J dropped 4 bases, with 12 bases sitting between them. The V gene's germline CDR1 is MNHNY and CDR2 SVGAGI (reference sequence). The chain's CDR3 is CASSYPDGAYEQYF. The CDR3 region has the DNA TGTGCCAGCAGTTACCCGGACGGAGCTTACGAGCAGTACTTC.

V gene TRBV5-1 combines with J gene TRBJ2-2; 10 bases align to TRBD1. CDR1 SGHRS and CDR2 YFSETQ come from the germline V gene. The CDR3 covers 16 residues. The junction had 7 bases not matched to a gene; V was cut back by 3 bases and J by 5 bases. DNA of the CDR3: TGCGCCAGCAGCTCGGGACAGGGGTTTCGGACCGGGGAGCTGTTTTTT. As protein: CASSSGQGFRTGELFF.

This CDR3 is CASSPQTRGQGSMSPLHF. CDR3 DNA: TGTGCCAGCAGTCCGCAAACCCGGGGACAGGGGTCGATGTCACCCCTCCACTTT. The chain recombines TRBV27 with TRBJ1-6; 10 bases map to TRBD1. CDR3 length: 18 residues. CDR1 and CDR2 (germline): MNHEY, SMNVEV (reference sequence). The V segment lost 5 bases and the J segment 10 bases; nucleotides outside the gene matches: 17.

This clonotype was observed a few times. The V call is TRBV12-3 or TRBV12-4, the J call TRBJ1-4; weak D call: TRBD1 (6 bases). Deletions cut 6 bases from V and 8 bases from J, with 13 bases between. This CDR3 spans 13 amino acids. The CDR3 DNA reads as TGTGCCAGCAGCAGGGGCATACGGGAAAAACTGTTTTTT. Translation gives CASSRGIREKLFF.

The chain is built from TRBV4-1 and TRBJ2-5, with TRBD2 matching over 8 bases. The last part of the DNA fits TRBJ2-1 better; the J call may be wrong. The CDR3 loop spans 19 amino acids. CDR1 and CDR2 from the germline V gene are MGHRA and YSYEKL. In DNA, the CDR3 is TGCGCCAGCAGCCAAGATGGGGCGAGAACGGCGGGAGGATGGGATGAGCAGTTCTTC. Translating gives CASSQDGARTAGGWDEQFF.

The table lists this clonotype with a few counts. This chain connects TRBV11-2 to TRBJ2-4, with D possibly being TRBD1 or TRBD2 (8 bases each). The germline CDR1 and CDR2 sequences are SGHAT and FQNNGV. The V and J ends lost 1 base and 6 bases respectively, with 34 bases between them. This CDR3 region has 22 residues. CDR3 DNA: TGTGCCAGCAGCTTAGTAGCCGGGGGGGGAGGGACAGGTGGCCTGGACCGAAACATTCAGTACTTC. It codes for CASSLVAGGGGTGGLDRNIQYF.

This clonotype was seen only a few times. The chain joins TRBV5-1 to TRBJ2-1; 8 bases line up with TRBD2. There are 16 residues in the CDR3. V lost 0 bases and J lost 7; bases outside the gene matches: 9. Germline loops: CDR1 SGHRS, CDR2 YFSETQ. CDR3 DNA: TGCGCCAGCAGCTTGGATCCAGCGGGGGTAGGGAATGAGCAGTTCTTC. Encoded protein: CASSLDPAGVGNEQFF. The full variable domain, completed using reference TRBV5-1 and TRBJ2-1, is KAGVTQTPRYLIKTRGQQVTLSCSPISGHRSVSWYQQTPGQGLQFLFEYFSETQRNKGNFPGRFSGRQFSNSRSEMNVSTLELGDSALYLCASSLDPAGVGNEQFFGPGTRLTVL.

The chain employs TRBV9 and TRBJ2-1; possibly TRBD1 or TRBD2 for D (5 bases each). The germline CDR1 and CDR2 sequences are SGDLS and YYNGEE. The V end lost 7 bases, the J end lost 8 bases, and 19 bases lay between the germline ends. This CDR3 has 14 amino acids. The CDR3 sequence is CASGRLWGFDEQFF. CDR3 coding DNA: TGTGCCAGCGGTCGACTATGGGGGTTTGATGAGCAGTTCTTC.

This clonotype was counted only a few times. V usage is TRBV9 and J usage is TRBJ2-7, with D perhaps TRBD2 (6 bases). CDR3 length: 15 amino acids. Germline values: CDR1 SGDLS, CDR2 YYNGEE. V was pared by 0 bases and J by 3 bases, with 13 bases between. The CDR3 loop is CASSVGPSEYYEQYF. DNA for the CDR3: TGTGCCAGCAGCGTAGGTCCTAGCGAATACTACGAGCAGTACTTC. Full variable domain (outside the CDR3, taken from reference TRBV9 and TRBJ2-7): DSGVTQTPKHLITATGQRVTLRCSPRSGDLSVYWYQQSLDQGLQFLIQYYNGEERAKGNILERFSAQQFPDLHSELNLSSLELGDSALYFCASSVGPSEYYEQYFGPGTRLTVT.

The J gene is TRBJ2-1, the V gene TRBV18; 14 nucleotides line up with TRBD2. Germline V gives CDR1 KGHSH, CDR2 LQKENI. The CDR3 consists of 19 residues. With V trimmed by 4 bases and J by 6 bases, 14 bases remained unmatched. CDR3 sequence reads: CASSRTGTSGSNLGNEQFF. The CDR3 DNA follows: TGTGCCAGCTCACGAACCGGGACTAGCGGGAGTAACCTGGGCAATGAGCAGTTCTTC.

In this sample, this clonotype turned up a few times. Germline is not matched at one junction end, which may reflect a read error. This CDR3 reads CATSQSAHGLEQYF. The CDR3 nucleotides read TGTGCCACCAGTCAGTCGGCCCACGGCCTCGAGCAGTACTTC. This chain links TRBV6-1 with TRBJ2-5; unclear D gene. The assigned J gene may be wrong: the sequence end matches TRBJ2-7 better. Germline values: CDR1 MNHNS, CDR2 SASEGT. There are 14 residues in the CDR3.

The gene calls are TRBV7-2 and TRBJ2-2; 7 positions agree with TRBD2. CDR3 length equals 15 residues. Trimming at V came to 5 bases and at J to 0 bases, leaving 3 bases not matched to a gene. Germline V lookup: CDR1 SGHTA, CDR2 FQGNSA. The CDR3 loop reads CASSPLAANTGELFF. CDR3 DNA sequence: TGTGCCAGCAGCCCCCTAGCGGCGAACACCGGGGAGCTGTTTTTT.

This clonotype was found a few times. The chain joins TRBV6-1 to TRBJ2-2; 9 bases map to TRBD1. The CDR3 totals 16 residues. Germline V gene sequence: CDR1 MNHNS, CDR2 SASEGT. V shed 6 bases, J shed 3 bases, and the junction held 8 bases outside the gene matches. The CDR3 here is CASRTGTGIDTGELFF. For the CDR3, the DNA is TGTGCCAGCAGAACCGGGACAGGGATCGACACCGGGGAGCTGTTTTTT.

The chain joins TRBV24-1 to TRBJ2-2, with D perhaps assigned TRBD1 or TRBD2 (6 bases each). The CDR3 covers 13 residues. V gave up 5 bases and J gave up 6 bases, with 9 bases separating them. The germline CDR1 and CDR2 sequences are KGHDR and SFDVKD. CDR3 residues: CATSGGAPGELFF. DNA of the CDR3: TGTGCCACCAGTGGGGGGGCCCCCGGGGAGCTGTTTTTT.

A word on this clonotype: One base away lies a much larger clone, so this may be a sequencing read error. The conserved closing phenylalanine or tryptophan is absent in this CDR3, likely reflecting a read error. The J gene is TRBJ2-5, the V gene TRBV20-1; D could derive from TRBD1 or TRBD2 (5 bases each). In germline, CDR1 is DFQATT, CDR2 SNEGSKA (reference sequence). Trimming took 0 bases from V and 5 from J, leaving 10 bases between them. The length of the CDR3 is 13 residues. The CDR3 loop is CSARDGAIETQYL. The CDR3 coding sequence is TGCAGTGCTAGAGACGGGGCCATCGAGACCCAGTACCTC.

This clonotype occurred a few times. The chain's CDR3 is CASSSTGTGPSYEQYF. In DNA form, the CDR3 reads TGTGCCAGCAGTTCGACCGGGACAGGACCTTCCTACGAGCAGTACTTC. V and J are TRBV28 and TRBJ2-5, with 8 bases that match TRBD1. The DNA end is a closer match to TRBJ2-7, so the J assignment may be wrong. This CDR3 has 16 amino acids. Germline V gene data show CDR1 as MDHEN and CDR2 as SYDVKM.

V usage is TRBV3-1 and J usage is TRBJ2-2; tentatively, D is TRBD2 (6 bases). Germline V CDR1 and CDR2: LGHDT, YNNKEL (reference sequence). This CDR3 has 14 amino acids. Trimming removed 1 base at V and 7 bases at J, with 10 bases between. The CDR3 spells CASSQGLAIGELFF. The CDR3 DNA reads TGTGCCAGCAGCCAAGGGCTAGCGATCGGGGAGCTGTTTTTT.

This clonotype has a handful of counts. This rearrangement joins TRBV15 to TRBJ2-7, with D unresolved. V dropped 0 bases and J dropped 3 bases, with 6 bases sitting between them. This CDR3 contains 13 residues. Per the germline V gene, CDR1 is LNHNV and CDR2 is YYDKDF (reference sequence). As DNA, the CDR3 is TGTGCCACCAGCAGAGATCACGACTACGAGCAGTACTTC. Amino acids: CATSRDHDYEQYF.

The V gene is TRBV4-2, the J gene TRBJ2-1; 10 bases are shared with TRBD2. J gave up 7 bases and V 1 base, and 10 bases lay outside the gene matches. The germline V gene has CDR1 LGHNA and CDR2 YNFKEQ. The CDR3 has 17 residues. The CDR3 coding sequence is TGTGCCAGCAGCCAAGGTAGCCTAGCGGGAGTTAGGAATGAGCAGTTCTTC. Its protein is CASSQGSLAGVRNEQFF.

The rearrangement links TRBV19 to TRBJ2-3; tentatively, D is TRBD2 (5 bases). CDR1 is LNHDA, CDR2 SQIVND, per germline (reference sequence). Trimming shortened V by 4 bases and J by 0 bases, and 20 bases separated the two germline ends. The CDR3 spans 18 residues. CDR3 bases: TGTGCCAGTAGTAACCGACTGCGGGCGGACCGCAGCACAGATACGCAGTATTTT. As protein: CASSNRLRADRSTDTQYF.

This clonotype was detected a few times. This chain uses TRBV20-1 with TRBJ2-7; 9 bases fit TRBD1. V lost 6 bases to trimming and J lost 4 bases; unmatched junction nucleotides: 10. CDR3 length: 14 amino acids. CDR1 and CDR2 from the germline V gene are DFQATT and SNEGSKA (reference sequence). The CDR3 here is CSALPGTGNYEQYF. DNA for the CDR3: TGCAGTGCCCTGCCGGGGACAGGGAATTACGAGCAGTACTTC.

This clonotype was picked up a small number of times. The CDR3 here is CASRSEGGEYGYTF. The CDR3, as DNA: TGTGCCAGCAGATCTGAAGGTGGAGAATATGGCTACACCTTC. V gene TRBV28 combines with J gene TRBJ1-2; D gene uncertain. Trimming removed 6 bases at V and 5 bases at J, with 16 bases between. The CDR3 contains 14 residues. The germline gives CDR1 MDHEN, CDR2 SYDVKM.